This T cell receptor (beta chain) was found in a study of CD8 T cells in Susac syndrome. Concerning this clonotype itself: What it binds is unknown.

Random hexamers were used to reverse transcribe an amount of roughly 0.45 to 1 ug RNA. Coverage of TCR beta CDR3 amplification by immunoSEQ multiplex PCR extended to 54 Vbeta and 13 Jbeta. TCRdb reanalysed the immunoSEQ multiplex PCR reads using MiXCR and keeps one entry per CDR3 protein. The data show about 47,000 distinct CDR3 sequences, around 92% seen once. Study outcomes and limitations: The study recognized that the number of individuals in its TCR sequencing and HLA analysis was relatively small.

In blood CD8+ and CD4+ T cells, TCR beta underwent sequencing. The CDR3 covers 11 residues. The ends were cut back, 6 bases at V and 5 bases at J, with 7 bases in the middle. CDR1 and CDR2 from the germline V gene are SGHVS and FQNEAQ. The sequenced sample was CD8+ T cells from PBMCs. The chain carries TRBV7-8 and TRBJ2-5; perhaps TRBD2 as D (5 bases). The origin of this receptor is a human donor in good health. The DNA for the CDR3 is TGTGCCAGCAGAAGAGGGGAGACCCAGTACTTC. It specifies CASRRGETQYF.